A selection of T cell receptor beta chains follows, all from one sample in a study of post-analysis software for immune sequencing data. TCRdb reanalysed the PCR reads using MiXCR and keeps one entry per CDR3 protein. This sample has about 560,000 distinct CDR3 sequences, with roughly 45% found just once. Sequenced material: blood. The receptors were gathered from a girl aged 5 to 17 with multiple sclerosis. CDR3s include the opening cysteine and the closing phenylalanine or tryptophan. D genes are given only for firm matches. A row's size may be missing; if present it is once, few, many or a size class.

J	D	V	size	DNA	CDR3
TRBJ2-6	NA	TRBV12-3/TRBV12-4	NA	TGTGCCAGCAGTTCCCCCCCGGGCGTGGGGGCCAACGTCCTGACTTTC	CASSSPPGVGANVLTF
TRBJ1-6	TRBD1	TRBV2	few	TGTGCCAGCATCCCCGGGACAGGGGTGACACCCCTCCACTTT	CASIPGTGVTPLHF
TRBJ2-7	TRBD2	TRBV10-3	few	TGTGCCACGGGGGAGGGTTCCCCCTACGAGCAGTACTTC	CATGEGSPYEQYF
TRBJ2-7	NA	TRBV7-2	NA	TGTGCCAGCAGCTTAGGGACAGAATACGAGCAGTACTTC	CASSLGTEYEQYF
TRBJ2-5	NA	TRBV25-1	few	TGTGCCAGCAGTGAAGGGGGCCGTTCGGAGACCCAGTACTTC	CASSEGGRSETQYF
TRBJ2-7	NA	TRBV29-1	few	TGCAGCGTTGGGCTGGTTCGGGACTCCTACGAGCAGTACTTC	CSVGLVRDSYEQYF
TRBJ2-7	NA	TRBV20-1	NA	TGCAGTGCTTCCCTCGACAGGACCTACGAGCAGTACTTC	CSASLDRTYEQYF
TRBJ1-6	TRBD1	TRBV5-1	NA	TGCGCCAGCAGCTTAGATTACCCGGGACAGGGTGACTTACCCCTCCACTTT	CASSLDYPGQGDLPLHF
TRBJ2-3	TRBD1	TRBV5-6	few	TGTGCCAGCAACCTACAGGGGGCCCTCCCGGATACGCAGTATTTT	CASNLQGALPDTQYF
TRBJ2-7	NA	TRBV7-9	few	TGTGCCAGCAGCCCCTCAGGGGTGGGCGACGAGCAGTACTTC	CASSPSGVGDEQYF
TRBJ1-2	NA	TRBV20-1	few	TGCAGTGCTAGAGTGGGCGGTACTAACTATGGCTACACCTTC	CSARVGGTNYGYTF
TRBJ1-4	TRBD1	TRBV20-1	NA	TGCAGTGCCCGGCCCAGGGGGATTAATGAGAAACTGTTTTTT	CSARPRGINEKLFF
TRBJ2-3	NA	TRBV6-6	NA	TGTGCCAGCACCCCACTTGGCACAGATACGCAGTATTTT	CASTPLGTDTQYF
TRBJ2-5	TRBD1	TRBV7-9	few	TGTGCCAGCAGCCCCCACAGGGGCCCCCAAGAGACCCAGTACTTC	CASSPHRGPQETQYF
TRBJ2-7	TRBD2	TRBV10-2	NA	TGCGCCAGCAGTGACACTAGCGGGGCCTCCTACGAGCAGTACTTC	CASSDTSGASYEQYF
TRBJ1-6	TRBD1	TRBV12-3/TRBV12-4	NA	TGTGCCAGCAGTCCCGGGACAGGGGATAATTCACCCCTCCACTTT	CASSPGTGDNSPLHF
TRBJ2-1	NA	TRBV20-1	many	TGCAGTGCTGGGACACACAATGAGCAGTTCTTC	CSAGTHNEQFF
TRBJ1-2	TRBD1	TRBV7-9	few	TGTGCCAGCAGCTTTTCGACAGGGAGAGGCTATGGCTACACCTTC	CASSFSTGRGYGYTF
TRBJ2-7	TRBD2	TRBV20-1	few	TGCAGTGCTACGGGGGCGGGGGGCAGGACCTACGAGCAGTACTTC	CSATGAGGRTYEQYF
TRBJ1-4	NA	TRBV20-1	NA	TGCAGTGCTAGGCAGGGGAAACTGTTTTTT	CSARQGKLFF
TRBJ2-1	NA	TRBV5-5	NA	TGTGCCAGCAGCCCCCGTCTAGCGTCCTACAATGAGCAGTTCTTC	CASSPRLASYNEQFF
TRBJ2-1	NA	TRBV29-1	NA	TGCAGCGTTGAAGGTTTACGCGTGGCAGCGGGTGGGATCGATGAGCAGTTCTTC	CSVEGLRVAAGGIDEQFF
TRBJ2-7	TRBD1	TRBV6-1	NA	TGTGCCAGCAGAGCGAGGACAGGGGGCTCCTACGAGCAGTACTTC	CASRARTGGSYEQYF